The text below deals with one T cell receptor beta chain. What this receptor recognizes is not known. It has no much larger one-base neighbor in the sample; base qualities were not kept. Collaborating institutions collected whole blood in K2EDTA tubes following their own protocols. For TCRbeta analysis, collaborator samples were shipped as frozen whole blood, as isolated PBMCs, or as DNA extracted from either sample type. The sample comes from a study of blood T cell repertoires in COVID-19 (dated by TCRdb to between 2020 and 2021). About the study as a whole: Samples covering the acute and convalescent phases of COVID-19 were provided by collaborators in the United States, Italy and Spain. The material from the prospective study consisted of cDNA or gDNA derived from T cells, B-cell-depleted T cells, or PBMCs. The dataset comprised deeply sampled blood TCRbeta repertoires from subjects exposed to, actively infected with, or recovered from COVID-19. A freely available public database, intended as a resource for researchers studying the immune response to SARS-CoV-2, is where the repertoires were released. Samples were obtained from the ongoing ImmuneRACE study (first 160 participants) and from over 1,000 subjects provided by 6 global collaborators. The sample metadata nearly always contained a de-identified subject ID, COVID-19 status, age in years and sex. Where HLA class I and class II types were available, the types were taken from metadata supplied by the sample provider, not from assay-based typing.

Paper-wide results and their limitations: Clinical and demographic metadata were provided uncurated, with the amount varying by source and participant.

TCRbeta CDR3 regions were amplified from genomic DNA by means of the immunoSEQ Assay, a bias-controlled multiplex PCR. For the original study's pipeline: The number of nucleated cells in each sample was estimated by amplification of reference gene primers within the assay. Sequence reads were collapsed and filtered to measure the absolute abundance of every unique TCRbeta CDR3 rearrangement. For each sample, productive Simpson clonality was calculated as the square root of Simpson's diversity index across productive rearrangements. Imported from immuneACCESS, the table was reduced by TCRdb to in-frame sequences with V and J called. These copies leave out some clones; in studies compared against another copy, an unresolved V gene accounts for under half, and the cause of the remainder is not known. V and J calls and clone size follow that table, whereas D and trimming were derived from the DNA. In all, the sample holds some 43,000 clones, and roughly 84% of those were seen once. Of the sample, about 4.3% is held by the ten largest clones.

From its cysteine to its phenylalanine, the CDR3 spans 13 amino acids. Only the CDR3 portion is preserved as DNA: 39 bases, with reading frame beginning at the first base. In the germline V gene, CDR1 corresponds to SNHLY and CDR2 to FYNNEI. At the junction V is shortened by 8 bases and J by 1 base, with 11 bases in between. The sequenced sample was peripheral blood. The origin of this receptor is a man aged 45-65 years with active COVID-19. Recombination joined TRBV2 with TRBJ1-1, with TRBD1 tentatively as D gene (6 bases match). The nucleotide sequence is TGTGCCAGCGCGCAGGGGCCGAACACTGAAGCTTTCTTT. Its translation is CASAQGPNTEAFF. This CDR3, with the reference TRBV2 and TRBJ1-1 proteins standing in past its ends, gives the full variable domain EPEVTQTPSHQVTQMGQEVILRCVPISNHLYFYWYRQILGQKVEFLVSFYNNEISEKSEIFDDQFSVERPDGSNFTLKIRSTKLEDSAMYFCASAQGPNTEAFFGQGTRLTVV.